The 27 T cell receptor beta chains given below trace back to one sample, sequenced in a study of blood T cell repertoires in COVID-19. The data were produced by immunoSEQ multiplex PCR, yet TCRdb's version contains in-frame clones alone and is incomplete. The table lists around 250,000 clones, under 95% of them singletons. The sequenced material came from PBMCs or T cells enriched from blood (not recorded which). The receptors were gathered from a man in his forties who had been exposed to COVID-19.

The chain recombines TRBV28 with TRBJ2-2; 10 bases fit TRBD2. The V segment lost 2 bases and the J segment 3 bases; nucleotides outside the gene matches: 12. This CDR3 comprises 19 residues. Germline CDR1 MDHEN, CDR2 SYDVKM. CDR3 nucleotides: TGTGCCAGCAGTTTACGCGCTAGCGGGGGACCATGGGACACCGGGGAGCTGTTTTTT. Translation: CASSLRASGGPWDTGELFF.

This sequence joins TRBV4-1 and TRBJ2-7, with D unclear. Germline lookup yields CDR1 MGHRA and CDR2 YSYEKL. The CDR3 has 13 residues. Trimming pared 0 bases from V and 4 bases from J, leaving 7 bases between. The CDR3 reads CASSQDRGYEQYF. The CDR3 bases are TGCGCCAGCAGCCAAGATCGCGGATACGAGCAGTACTTC.

The V and J genes are TRBV7-9 and TRBJ1-6, with no clear D. The CDR3 is made up of 17 amino acids. Germline CDR1 and CDR2: SEHNR and FQNEAQ (reference sequence). V was clipped by 5 bases and J by 3 bases, with 17 bases between them. The CDR3 protein is CASSTRVDPYYNSPLHF. The CDR3 coding sequence is TGTGCCAGCAGCACCCGAGTTGATCCCTACTATAATTCACCCCTCCACTTT.

The chain has TRBV19 and TRBJ1-1; no clear D. Germline loops: CDR1 LNHDA, CDR2 SQIVND (reference sequence). The CDR3 is 13 residues long. V was clipped by 3 bases and J by 5 bases, with 10 bases between them. The CDR3 nucleotides read TGTGCCAGTAGTATCTGGTGGCAGACTGAAGCTTTCTTT. Residues: CASSIWWQTEAFF.

This clone was detected only once. The rearrangement joins TRBV12-5 to TRBJ2-1; TRBD2 agrees at 12 bases. The germline V gene encodes CDR1 LGHNT and CDR2 FRNRAP. The CDR3 totals 16 residues. The V segment lost 0 bases and the J segment 7 bases; nucleotides outside the gene matches: 4. CDR3 loop: CASGLVLAGGGNEQFF. The CDR3 bases are TGTGCTAGTGGTTTGGTACTAGCGGGAGGAGGTAATGAGCAGTTCTTC. The full variable domain, completed using reference TRBV12-5 and TRBJ2-1, is DARVTQTPRHKVTEMGQEVTMRCQPILGHNTVFWYRQTMMQGLELLAYFRNRAPLDDSGMPKDRFSAEMPDATLATLKIQPSEPRDSAVYFCASGLVLAGGGNEQFFGPGTRLTVL.

As concerns this clone: The germline gene is not matched at one end of the junction; a read error may be the cause. This chain uses TRBV7-7 with TRBJ1-4; D is unclear. CDR3 size: 10 residues. Per germline, CDR1 SSHAT and CDR2 FNYEAQ (reference sequence). The CDR3, as DNA: TGTGCTAGCAGCTCAGCTTCGGTGTTTTTT. Its protein product is CASSSASVFF.

The sample holds one count of this clone. The chain uses TRBV10-3 and TRBJ1-1, with 11 bases lining up with TRBD1. This CDR3 comprises 13 residues. The V gene's germline CDR1 is ENHRY and CDR2 SYGVKD. Trimming cost V 6 bases and J 7 bases; bases outside gene matches: 4. CDR3 sequence (DNA): TGTGCCATCAGGGGGACAGGGGGGCTTGAAGCTTTCTTT. This translates into CAIRGTGGLEAFF.

This clone was seen just once. The rearrangement links TRBV19 to TRBJ1-1, with a tentative D call TRBD1 (6 bases). The CDR3 spans 14 residues. V lost 6 bases and J lost 4, with 15 bases in between. Germline CDR1 LNHDA, CDR2 SQIVND (reference sequence). CDR3 bases: TGTGCCAGTAGCACAGGGTTTTGGAGCACTGAAGCTTTCTTT. Its protein product is CASSTGFWSTEAFF.

In this sample, this clone turned up once. The CDR3 sequence is CASSPGTSSRNIQYF. The CDR3 nucleotides read TGTGCCAGCTCACCCGGGACTAGCTCAAGAAACATTCAGTACTTC. The genes are TRBV18 and TRBJ2-4, with 9 bases matching TRBD2. The germline V gene has CDR1 KGHSH and CDR2 LQKENI. The V gene end was trimmed by 3 bases and the J gene end by 6 bases; junction bases not matched to a gene: 6. The CDR3 extends over 15 amino acids. Full variable domain (outside the CDR3, taken from reference TRBV18 and TRBJ2-4): NAGVMQNPRHLVRRRGQEARLRCSPMKGHSHVYWYRQLPEEGLKFMVYLQKENIIDESGMPKERFSAEFPKEGPSILRIQQVVRGDSAAYFCASSPGTSSRNIQYFGAGTRLSVL.

This clone is a singleton in its sample. V usage is TRBV29-1 and J usage is TRBJ1-1, with 7 bases aligning to TRBD1. Germline values: CDR1 SQVTM, CDR2 ANQGSEA. V trimming: 2 bases; J trimming: 1 base; junction bases outside the gene matches: 4. The CDR3 spans 14 residues. CDR3: CSVERGTANTEAFF. CDR3 nucleotide sequence: TGCAGCGTTGAAAGAGGGACAGCGAACACTGAAGCTTTCTTT. The full variable domain, rest sourced from reference TRBV29-1 and TRBJ1-1, is SAVISQKPSRDICQRGTSLTIQCQVDSQVTMMFWYRQQPGQSLTLIATANQGSEATYESGFVIDKFPISRPNLTFSTLTVSNMSPEDSSIYLCSVERGTANTEAFFGQGTRLTVV.

The chain links TRBV5-4 to TRBJ1-1, with TRBD1 matching over 10 bases. V lost 3 bases to trimming and J lost 1 base; unmatched junction nucleotides: 0. This CDR3 comprises 14 residues. Germline V lookup: CDR1 SGHNT, CDR2 YYREEE (reference sequence). The CDR3 here is CASSWDRGNTEAFF. In DNA, the CDR3 is TGTGCCAGCAGCTGGGACAGGGGGAACACTGAAGCTTTCTTT. The full variable domain, in which reference TRBV5-4 and TRBJ1-1 provide the parts outside the CDR3, is ETGVTQSPTHLIKTRGQQVTLRCSSQSGHNTVSWYQQALGQGPQFIFQYYREEENGRGNFPPRFSGLQFPNYSSELNVNALELDDSALYLCASSWDRGNTEAFFGQGTRLTVV.

The chain links TRBV28 to TRBJ1-2; 7 bases map to TRBD1. Germline V lookup: CDR1 MDHEN, CDR2 SYDVKM. The V segment lost 6 bases and the J segment 4 bases; nucleotides outside the gene matches: 11. The CDR3 is 15 residues long. The chain's CDR3 is CASRPGTASSYGYTF. Here the CDR3 DNA reads TGTGCCAGCAGACCCGGGACAGCCTCCTCCTATGGCTACACCTTC.

The chain links TRBV27 to TRBJ1-2; D is undetermined. The CDR3 runs 17 residues. The germline V gene has CDR1 MNHEY and CDR2 SMNVEV (reference sequence). Trimming removed 0 bases from V and 0 bases from J, with 14 bases in between. The CDR3 region is CASSLSGSSRPNYGYTF. The CDR3 DNA is TGTGCCAGCAGTTTATCGGGCAGTTCCCGCCCTAACTATGGCTACACCTTC.

This chain connects TRBV28 to TRBJ1-2, with D unclear. Trimming removed 2 bases from V and 7 bases from J, with 11 bases in between. Germline CDR1 and CDR2: MDHEN and SYDVKM. CDR3 length: 13 residues. The CDR3 coding sequence is TGTGCCAGCAGTTTAGGGCAGAACGGTGGCTACACCTTC. It codes for CASSLGQNGGYTF.

The table lists this clone with a count of one. The chain employs TRBV19 and TRBJ1-2; tentatively, D is TRBD1 (6 bases). The CDR3 sequence is 15 residues long. V lost 6 bases and J 2 bases, leaving 16 bases between the germline ends. In germline, CDR1 is LNHDA, CDR2 SQIVND (reference sequence). CDR3 DNA: TGTGCCAGTAGCCTCCTTGGGGGCTACAACTATGGCTACACCTTC. Residues: CASSLLGGYNYGYTF.

The chain links TRBV5-1 to TRBJ1-1, with a possible D match to TRBD1 (6 bases). This CDR3 is 14 amino acids long. Germline-derived CDR1 and CDR2 are SGHRS and YFSETQ. Trimming took off 1 base at V and 4 bases at J, with 11 bases between the two ends. The CDR3 loop reads CASSLWDKGTEAFF. CDR3 DNA: TGCGCCAGCAGCTTGTGGGACAAGGGCACTGAAGCTTTCTTT.

J is TRBJ1-6 and V is TRBV28; D is possibly TRBD1 (5 bases). This CDR3 contains 15 residues. CDR1 is MDHEN and CDR2 is SYDVKM in the germline V gene. V was cut by 5 bases and J by 0 bases, with 8 bases left in between. CDR3 protein: CASSVDSSYNSPLHF. In DNA, the CDR3 is TGTGCCAGCAGTGTTGACAGCTCCTATAATTCACCCCTCCACTTT.

The rearrangement links TRBV30 to TRBJ1-3, with a weak D call TRBD1 (5 bases). CDR3 length equals 14 residues. Germline CDR1 reads GTSNPN; CDR2 reads SVGIG (reference sequence). V lost 2 bases and J 2 bases, leaving 10 bases between the germline ends. The CDR3 loop is CAWSPGSPGNTIYF. CDR3 sequence (DNA): TGTGCCTGGAGTCCAGGGTCGCCTGGAAACACCATATATTTT.

The chain joins TRBV19 to TRBJ1-5; D might be TRBD1 (5 bases). This CDR3 is 16 amino acids long. Germline CDR1 reads LNHDA; CDR2 reads SQIVND (reference sequence). Trimming removed 3 bases at V and 0 bases at J, with 12 bases between. CDR3 nucleotides: TGTGCCAGTAGTATGAGGGGAGGGGATAGCAATCAGCCCCAGCATTTT. This sequence encodes CASSMRGGDSNQPQHF.

The chain couples TRBV7-8 to TRBJ1-2; D not certain. This CDR3 is built from 12 residues. CDR1 SGHVS and CDR2 FQNEAQ come from the germline V gene. Trimming took 0 bases from V and 9 from J, leaving 8 bases between them. CDR3 DNA sequence: TGTGCCAGCAGCTTAGCGGGAGTAAGCTACACCTTC. This gives the protein CASSLAGVSYTF.

V and J are TRBV28 and TRBJ1-1; D might be TRBD1 (5 bases). CDR1 and CDR2 (germline): MDHEN, SYDVKM. The CDR3 covers 13 residues. V shed 8 bases and J shed 0 bases, with 10 bases lying between them. The chain's CDR3 is CASLDTLNTEAFF. DNA for the CDR3: TGTGCCAGCCTGGACACTTTGAACACTGAAGCTTTCTTT.

The V gene is TRBV30, the J gene TRBJ2-1, with D unclear. The CDR3 sequence is 14 residues long. The ends were cut back, 0 bases at V and 8 bases at J, with 14 bases in the middle. Germline assignment: CDR1 GTSNPN and CDR2 SVGIG (reference sequence). The DNA for the CDR3 is TGTGCCTGGAGTGTTTCTGGCGGAGTGCATGAGCAGTTCTTC. Amino acid sequence: CAWSVSGGVHEQFF.

This rearrangement joins TRBV29-1 to TRBJ2-3; 12 nucleotides line up with TRBD1. V was clipped by 8 bases and J by 4 bases; unmatched bases: 13. This CDR3 contains 16 residues. Per germline, CDR1 SQVTM and CDR2 ANQGSEA. CDR3 bases: TGCAGCTTAACCGGGACAGGGGGCATGGGCGCAGATACGCAGTATTTT. Amino acids: CSLTGTGGMGADTQYF.

The chain joins TRBV19 to TRBJ2-6; D might be TRBD2 (6 bases). From germline, CDR1 is LNHDA and CDR2 SQIVND (reference sequence). This CDR3 has 19 amino acids. Trimming took 2 bases from V and 1 from J, leaving 18 bases between them. The CDR3 spells CASSIYSRRGGSGANVLTF. CDR3 DNA: TGTGCCAGTAGTATATATTCGCGGAGGGGTGGGTCTGGGGCCAACGTCCTGACTTTC.

This chain joins TRBV5-1 and TRBJ2-7, with TRBD1 matching over 8 bases. This CDR3 is built from 15 residues. Germline CDR1 reads SGHRS; CDR2 reads YFSETQ. The J segment lost 6 bases and the V segment lost 4 bases, leaving 12 bases of the junction unmatched. The CDR3 DNA reads as TGCGCCAGCAGCCCACCGTGGGGGGACAGGCTCGAGCAGTACTTC. It translates to CASSPPWGDRLEQYF.

This chain joins TRBV5-6 and TRBJ2-7, with TRBD2 as a possible D gene (6 bases). The germline V gene encodes CDR1 SGHDT and CDR2 YYEEEE. The CDR3 consists of 13 residues. V was trimmed by 0 bases and J by 7 bases, leaving 11 bases between them. The CDR3 DNA reads TGTGCCAGCAGCTTGGGGACTAATTTAGAGCAGTACTTC. It translates to CASSLGTNLEQYF.

The V gene is TRBV30, the J gene TRBJ1-2; 9 bases map to TRBD1. The germline V gene has CDR1 GTSNPN and CDR2 SVGIG (reference sequence). The CDR3 contains 19 residues. V shed 0 bases, J shed 0 bases, and the junction held 14 bases outside the gene matches. The CDR3 nucleotides read TGTGCCTGGAGTGTAGTGGCCAGGGACAGGGTGAGGACTAACTATGGCTACACCTTC. This sequence encodes CAWSVVARDRVRTNYGYTF.